This TCR beta chain emerged from a study of identifying expanded T cells in peripheral blood. Study-level results: About 1.2 clones differed between technical replicates, versus about 15 and 19 over time. Variance in clone template counts between two-week samples significantly increased with total template count across all healthy donors.

Only in-frame clones appear in the TCRdb table, and some are missing; sequencing was by immunoSEQ multiplex PCR. The table has about 120,000 clones, roughly 80% seen once. Healthy donors had no documented immune events, such as infections, while sampled. Concerning this clone: Its target is not known.

The length of the CDR3 is 13 residues. V shed 0 bases and J shed 2 bases, with 5 bases lying between them. The germline V gene has CDR1 SGDLS and CDR2 YYNGEE. Input material: blood. This chain links TRBV9 with TRBJ2-5; the D is unclear. This receptor was identified in a person aged 18 to 75 in good health. CDR3 loop: CASSVGFQETQYF. CDR3 bases: TGTGCCAGCAGCGTAGGTTTTCAAGAGACCCAGTACTTC.